These 18 T cell receptor beta chains were all obtained from the same sample, sequenced in a study of blood T cell repertoires in COVID-19 (dated by TCRdb to the early 2020s). The library came from the immunoSEQ multiplex PCR assay. In TCRdb, the immuneACCESS table is reduced to in-frame sequences with V and J assigned. These tables do not hold every clone; where another copy was compared, an unresolved V gene accounts for under half, and the others remain unexplained. This sample holds some 140,000 clones; roughly 80% were observed only once. Clones ranked in the top ten supply over 15% of the sample. The sequenced sample consisted of PBMCs or T cells enriched from blood (not recorded which). Receptors originate from a man younger than 40 who had recovered from COVID-19.

This chain uses TRBV28 with TRBJ2-6; TRBD2 matches at 11 bases. From germline, CDR1 is MDHEN and CDR2 SYDVKM. This CDR3 is built from 18 residues. Trimming cost V 5 bases and J 4 bases; bases outside gene matches: 10. This CDR3 reads CASSPHSGGALGANVLTF. CDR3 sequence (DNA): TGTGCCAGCAGTCCACATAGCGGGGGGGCATTAGGGGCCAACGTCCTGACTTTC.

This clone was detected once. The chain is built from TRBV19 and TRBJ1-2, with TRBD1 identical over 9 bases. There are 14 residues in the CDR3. Germline trimming cut 7 bases from V and 7 bases from J; bases unmatched to any gene: 10. Germline CDR1 is LNHDA and CDR2 is SQIVND (reference sequence). The CDR3 spells CASNPSQGASGYTF. CDR3 nucleotide sequence: TGTGCCAGTAACCCGTCACAGGGGGCGTCTGGCTACACCTTC.

This rearrangement joins TRBV12-1 to TRBJ1-1; TRBD1 is the table's D call, not checked against the DNA. TRBV12-1 is noted as a pseudogene. The CDR3 has 15 amino acids. The CDR3 DNA reads TGTGCCAGCAGCCCGGAGATGACAGAGGACACTGAAGCTTTCTTT. Amino acid sequence: CASSPEMTEDTEAFF.

CDR3 nucleotides: TGCGCCAGCAGCCCCCTGGAGACTAGCGGGAGCGGGACCCAGTACTTC. Protein sequence: CASSPLETSGSGTQYF. The chain is built from TRBV4-1 and TRBJ2-5; 12 bases align to TRBD2. The germline V gene encodes CDR1 MGHRA and CDR2 YSYEKL. The CDR3 is 16 amino acids. V lost 4 bases and J lost 7; bases outside the gene matches: 10.

The V gene is TRBV5-6, the J gene TRBJ1-2, with 8 bases lining up with TRBD1. J lost 7 bases, V lost 7 bases, and 3 bases had no gene match. Germline CDR1 reads SGHDT; CDR2 reads YYEEEE. The CDR3 is 11 amino acids. The CDR3 reads CASHDRGGYTF. DNA for the CDR3: TGTGCCAGCCATGACAGGGGTGGCTACACCTTC. The whole variable domain, filled in from reference TRBV5-6 and TRBJ1-2, reads DAGVTQSPTHLIKTRGQQVTLRCSPKSGHDTVSWYQQALGQGPQFIFQYYEEEERQRGNFPDRFSGHQFPNYSSELNVNALLLGDSALYLCASHDRGGYTFGSGTRLTVV.

This sequence joins TRBV5-1 and TRBJ2-7; 12 bases are shared with TRBD2. The CDR3 contains 14 residues. Germline V gene data show CDR1 as SGHRS and CDR2 as YFSETQ. After removal of 3 bases from V and 4 bases from J, the junction contained 2 bases not matched to a gene. The CDR3 DNA follows: TGCGCCAGCAGCTCGACTAGCGGGAGTTACGAGCAGTACTTC. Residues: CASSSTSGSYEQYF.

The chain is built from TRBV5-4 and TRBJ2-7, with 8 bases aligning to TRBD1. The CDR3 covers 15 residues. V lost 4 bases and J lost 3; bases outside the gene matches: 9. Germline CDR1 is SGHNT and CDR2 is YYREEE (reference sequence). In DNA, the CDR3 is TGTGCCAGCAGCCAGGGACAGGTAGATGTCTACGAGCAGTACTTC. This codes for CASSQGQVDVYEQYF.

V is TRBV4-1 and J is TRBJ1-2; TRBD1 aligns across 10 bases. The CDR3 is made up of 15 amino acids. The germline gives CDR1 MGHRA, CDR2 YSYEKL. The V and J ends lost 1 base and 7 bases, in that order; junction bases with no gene match: 6. CDR3 sequence reads: CASSQAGTGVGGYTF. Written as DNA, the CDR3 is TGCGCCAGCAGCCAAGCTGGGACAGGGGTTGGTGGCTACACCTTC.

A single count supports this clone. The V call is TRBV5-1, the J call TRBJ2-1; TRBD2 matches 11 bases. Per the germline V gene, CDR1 is SGHRS and CDR2 is YFSETQ. V dropped 1 base and J dropped 5; count of bases not matched to a gene: 5. The CDR3 is 16 residues long. The CDR3 DNA sequence: TGCGCCAGCAGCTTGTCGACTAGCGGGACCAACAATGAGCAGTTCTTC. It translates to CASSLSTSGTNNEQFF.

This clone has more than one count but fewer than ten. J is TRBJ1-2 and V is TRBV5-1; 9 bases fit TRBD1. V gave up 0 bases and J gave up 8 bases; unmatched junction bases: 2. CDR3 size: 13 residues. Germline V gene sequence: CDR1 SGHRS, CDR2 YFSETQ. CDR3 coding DNA: TGCGCCAGCAGCTTGGACAGGGGGCCGGGCTACACCTTC. This gives the protein CASSLDRGPGYTF.

This rearrangement joins TRBV18 to TRBJ1-5; 9 bases fit TRBD1. With V trimmed by 3 bases and J by 5 bases, 11 bases remained unmatched. Germline V gene sequence: CDR1 KGHSH, CDR2 LQKENI. There are 17 residues in the CDR3. CDR3 sequence (DNA): TGTGCCAGCTCACCGCAAGAGGGGACAGGGCTATATCAGCCCCAGCATTTT. Its protein product is CASSPQEGTGLYQPQHF.

The chain has TRBV5-1 and TRBJ2-5, with D possibly matching TRBD2 (6 bases). From germline, CDR1 is SGHRS and CDR2 YFSETQ. This CDR3 has 14 residues. The ends were cut back, 0 bases at V and 4 bases at J, with 10 bases in the middle. CDR3 residues: CASSLDLGGETQYF. The CDR3 bases are TGCGCCAGCAGCTTGGATTTGGGAGGAGAGACCCAGTACTTC.

The J gene is TRBJ2-3, the V gene TRBV10-3, with a possible D match to TRBD2 (5 bases). This CDR3 spans 18 amino acids. Germline CDR1 ENHRY, CDR2 SYGVKD. The V gene lost 2 bases and the J gene lost 2 bases, with 20 bases spanning the gap. This CDR3 is CAISEAPTGILDTDTQYF. The CDR3 DNA reads as TGTGCCATCAGTGAGGCCCCAACCGGGATCCTGGACACAGATACGCAGTATTTT.

The genes are TRBV5-5 and TRBJ1-1, with D possibly TRBD1 on 5 matching bases. Germline CDR1 SGHKS, CDR2 YYEKEE (reference sequence). V was pared by 3 bases and J by 7 bases, with 13 bases between. CDR3 length: 13 amino acids. In DNA form, the CDR3 reads TGTGCCAGCAGCTCAAGACAGCGAGTTGAAGCTTTCTTT. Translation gives CASSSRQRVEAFF.

The rearrangement joins TRBV3-1 (or the pseudogene TRBV3-2) to TRBJ1-1; 9 positions match TRBD1. Unmatched junction bases numbered 9, after V lost 9 bases and J lost 7 bases. The CDR3 runs 13 residues. CDR1 and CDR2 from the germline V gene are LGHDT and YNNKEL (reference sequence). The CDR3 protein is CASSRTGEDEAFF. CDR3 DNA: TGTGCCAGTTCCCGGACAGGGGAAGATGAAGCTTTCTTT.

The chain uses TRBV9 and TRBJ1-1; possibly TRBD1 for D (6 bases). V lost 3 bases and J lost 0, with 12 bases in between. The CDR3 extends over 15 amino acids. Germline values: CDR1 SGDLS, CDR2 YYNGEE. DNA for the CDR3: TGTGCCAGCAGCGCAACAGGGTCTTTGAACACTGAAGCTTTCTTT. Protein: CASSATGSLNTEAFF.

The chain links TRBV7-3 to TRBJ2-1; no clear D gene. CDR1 and CDR2 (germline): SGHTA, FQGTGA. The CDR3 loop spans 15 amino acids. V was clipped by 2 bases and J by 2 bases, with 10 bases between them. The CDR3 nucleotides are TGTGCCAGCAGCTTATTAGCCAGCCCCTACAATGAGCAGTTCTTC. This gives the protein CASSLLASPYNEQFF.

The chain employs TRBV9 and TRBJ2-2, with D maybe TRBD2 (6 bases). V was shortened by 0 bases and J by 7 bases, with 13 bases between the two germline ends. The CDR3 contains 15 residues. The germline V gene has CDR1 SGDLS and CDR2 YYNGEE. CDR3 bases: TGTGCCAGCAGCGTAGGTGGAGGGTGGAGCGGGGAGCTGTTTTTT. It is translated as CASSVGGGWSGELFF.